This entry concerns a single T cell receptor beta chain. The antigen remains unidentified. This specimen comes from a study of T cell responses to AZD1222 COVID-19 vaccine. Whole-study results and caveats: Only a handful of AZD1222 recipients tested seropositive at baseline.

The CDR3 loop spans 11 amino acids. Germline V CDR1 and CDR2: SGHVS, FQNEAQ. Trimming shortened V by 5 bases and J by 4 bases, and 3 bases separated the two germline ends. Analysis merged second doses at about 4 or about 12 weeks. The table came from immunoSEQ multiplex PCR; TCRdb's copy has only in-frame clones and leaves some out. The sample has about 15,000 clones, about three quarters seen once; the top ten hold 14%. The V and J genes are TRBV7-8 and TRBJ2-4; D uncertain. This TCR derives from an adult who received the AZD1222 COVID-19 vaccine. The sample in question was peripheral blood, obtained 28 days after the second AZD1222 dose. CDR3 protein: CASSRKNIQYF. The CDR3 DNA is TGTGCCAGCAGCCGGAAAAACATTCAGTACTTC.